This passage covers 3 T cell receptor beta chains from one sample sequenced in a study of blood T cell repertoires in COVID-19 (dated by TCRdb to about 2020). Library preparation employed the immunoSEQ multiplex PCR assay. TCRdb took over this immuneACCESS table, retaining in-frame rearrangements with V and J assigned. Such tables are incomplete; in checked studies, under half of the missing clones stem from an unresolved V gene, and the remainder is unexplained. Present in this sample are under 100,000 clones, roughly 82% of which were seen just once. The ten top clones hold about 10% of the sample. The specimen was peripheral blood. The source of these receptors is a man between 60 and 75 years old with acute or convalescent COVID-19.

This clone appeared a single time. The chain couples TRBV10-3 to TRBJ2-2; TRBD1 agrees at 9 bases. CDR3 length: 14 residues. Germline-derived CDR1 and CDR2 are ENHRY and SYGVKD. The J segment lost 6 bases and the V segment lost 10 bases, leaving 9 bases of the junction unmatched. CDR3 in amino acids: CATATGGAAGELFF. The DNA for the CDR3 is TGTGCCACGGCTACAGGGGGCGCGGCCGGGGAGCTGTTTTTT.

V is TRBV5-5 and J is TRBJ2-5; TRBD2 matches 7 bases. J lost 2 bases, V lost 6 bases, and 7 bases had no gene match. The germline gives CDR1 SGHKS, CDR2 YYEKEE (reference sequence). The CDR3 loop spans 14 amino acids. In nucleotides, the CDR3 is TGTGCCAGCAATGCCGGGACTACACAAGAGACCCAGTACTTC. Translating it yields CASNAGTTQETQYF.

This sequence joins TRBV5-1 and TRBJ1-2; D might be TRBD1 (6 bases). The CDR3 covers 14 residues. The V end lost 4 bases, the J end lost 7 bases, and 17 bases lay between the germline ends. Germline V gene lookup returns CDR1 SGHRS and CDR2 YFSETQ. The CDR3, as DNA: TGCGCCAGCAGCCCATCAGGGGCGTCGCGTGGCTACACCTTC. Encoded protein: CASSPSGASRGYTF. The full variable domain, its missing parts supplied by reference TRBV5-1 and TRBJ1-2, is KAGVTQTPRYLIKTRGQQVTLSCSPISGHRSVSWYQQTPGQGLQFLFEYFSETQRNKGNFPGRFSGRQFSNSRSEMNVSTLELGDSALYLCASSPSGASRGYTFGSGTRLTVV.